These 9 T cell receptor beta chains were sequenced from one sample in a study of identical twins. TCRdb ran MiXCR on the 5' RACE reads and lists one entry per CDR3 protein. This sample has hundreds of thousands of distinct CDR3 sequences, with 21% found just once. These data were also reused for a study on T cells expressing NK-cell markers.

Sample: PBMCs. These receptors were taken from a woman aged 18-29 years in good health.

This chain joins TRBV12-3 or TRBV12-4 and TRBJ1-1, with D hard to call. The CDR3 has 13 amino acids. Deletions cut 7 bases from V and 5 bases from J, with 14 bases between. The CDR3 sequence: CASTKVLWTEAFF. The CDR3 region has the DNA TGTGCCAGCACCAAGGTCCTTTGGACTGAAGCTTTCTTT.

The CDR3 here is CAIRELAVNTQYF. The CDR3 DNA reads TGTGCCATCAGAGAACTAGCGGTAAATACGCAGTATTTT. The V gene is TRBV10-3, the J gene TRBJ2-3; 8 positions match TRBD2. This CDR3 comprises 13 residues. CDR1 is ENHRY and CDR2 is SYGVKD in the germline V gene. V gave up 6 bases and J gave up 7 bases; unmatched junction bases: 6.

This clonotype has a handful of counts. V gene TRBV5-1 combines with J gene TRBJ2-1, with 9 bases aligning to TRBD2. There are 16 residues in the CDR3. Trimming cost V 1 base and J 3 bases; bases outside gene matches: 5. The germline V gene has CDR1 SGHRS and CDR2 YFSETQ. The CDR3 is CASSLTMTSGYNEQFF. The CDR3 bases are TGCGCCAGCAGCTTGACCATGACTAGCGGCTACAATGAGCAGTTCTTC.

The chain uses TRBV5-1 and TRBJ2-5; no clear D gene. Trimming removed 2 bases from V and 3 bases from J, with 11 bases in between. CDR1 and CDR2 from the germline V gene are SGHRS and YFSETQ. This CDR3 is built from 14 residues. The CDR3: CASSFLVVKETQYF. The DNA for the CDR3 is TGCGCCAGCAGCTTTCTGGTAGTAAAAGAGACCCAGTACTTC.

This clonotype was counted only a few times. This sequence joins TRBV20-1 and TRBJ2-3, with D perhaps TRBD1 (6 bases). Germline loops: CDR1 DFQATT, CDR2 SNEGSKA (reference sequence). This CDR3 has 13 amino acids. With 8 bases removed from V and 2 bases from J, the gap between germline ends came to 14 bases. Written as DNA, the CDR3 is TGCAGTACCGGACAGCCTAACACAGATACGCAGTATTTT. Its translation is CSTGQPNTDTQYF.

The sample holds a few counts of this clonotype. CDR3 sequence: CASSTGTGVQPQHF. The CDR3, as DNA: TGTGCCAGCAGTACCGGGACAGGGGTTCAGCCCCAGCATTTT. V and J are TRBV12-3 or TRBV12-4 and TRBJ1-5, with 10 bases aligning to TRBD1. The J segment lost 6 bases and the V segment lost 5 bases, leaving 4 bases of the junction unmatched. The CDR3 is 14 amino acids.

This chain links TRBV2 with TRBJ2-7; a possible D gene is TRBD1 (6 bases). The CDR3 contains 15 residues. V lost 2 bases and J 5 bases, leaving 16 bases between the germline ends. CDR1 and CDR2 (germline): SNHLY, FYNNEI. The CDR3 sequence: CASSEKPTGPNEQYF. The CDR3 DNA follows: TGTGCCAGCAGTGAAAAACCAACAGGGCCCAACGAGCAGTACTTC.

The J gene is TRBJ2-3, the V gene TRBV5-5; possibly TRBD1 or TRBD2 for D (6 bases each). CDR3 length: 15 residues. Deletions cut 5 bases from V and 4 bases from J, with 17 bases between. From germline, CDR1 is SGHKS and CDR2 YYEKEE (reference sequence). The CDR3 region is CASRIAPGAPDTQYF. For the CDR3, the DNA is TGTGCCAGCAGAATCGCCCCGGGGGCCCCAGATACGCAGTATTTT. Looking up the rest from reference TRBV5-5 and TRBJ2-3 gives the full variable domain: DAGVTQSPTHLIKTRGQQVTLRCSPISGHKSVSWYQQVLGQGPQFIFQYYEKEERGRGNFPDRFSARQFPNYSSELNVNALLLGDSALYLCASRIAPGAPDTQYFGPGTRLTVL.

This clonotype was seen repeatedly, ten times or more. This chain links TRBV6-6 with TRBJ2-7, with unresolved D. V lost 5 bases to trimming and J lost 5 bases, with 13 bases between them. The CDR3 length is 13 residues. Germline CDR1 and CDR2: MNHNY and SVGAGI (reference sequence). The CDR3 loop is CASSPRRFHEQYF. CDR3 nucleotides: TGTGCCAGCAGTCCCCGGCGGTTCCACGAGCAGTACTTC.